Listed here is a single T cell receptor beta chain. The data belong to a study of Ad26.COV2.S vaccination and SARS-CoV-2 variants. This CDR3 has 12 amino acids. Germline V gives CDR1 SGHTA, CDR2 FQGNSA. The V gene lost 3 bases and the J gene lost 0 bases, with 2 bases spanning the gap. Assay: immunoSEQ multiplex PCR; the TCRdb copy retains only in-frame clones and omits some. The table records over 90,000 clones, less than 85% of them present only once. Specimen: peripheral blood, collected after recovery from COVID-19. This receptor was identified in a human donor who had recovered from COVID-19. The genes are TRBV7-2 and TRBJ2-5; D unclear. The CDR3, as DNA: TGTGCCAGCAGCTTGTACCAAGAGACCCAGTACTTC. The encoded protein is CASSLYQETQYF.